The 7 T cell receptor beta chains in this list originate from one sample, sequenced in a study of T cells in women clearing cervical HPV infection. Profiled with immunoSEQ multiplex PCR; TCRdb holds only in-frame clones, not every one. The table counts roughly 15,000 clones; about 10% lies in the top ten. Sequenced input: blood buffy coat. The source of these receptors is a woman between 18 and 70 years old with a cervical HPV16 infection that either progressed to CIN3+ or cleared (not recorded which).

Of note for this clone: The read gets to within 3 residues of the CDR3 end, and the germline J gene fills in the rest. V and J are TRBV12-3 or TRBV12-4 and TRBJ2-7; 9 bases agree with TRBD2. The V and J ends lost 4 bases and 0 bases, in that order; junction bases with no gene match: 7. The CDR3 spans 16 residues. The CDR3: CASSSRAGGPSYEQYF. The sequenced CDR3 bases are TGTGCCAGCAGTTCCAGAGCGGGAGGCCCCTCCTACGAG.

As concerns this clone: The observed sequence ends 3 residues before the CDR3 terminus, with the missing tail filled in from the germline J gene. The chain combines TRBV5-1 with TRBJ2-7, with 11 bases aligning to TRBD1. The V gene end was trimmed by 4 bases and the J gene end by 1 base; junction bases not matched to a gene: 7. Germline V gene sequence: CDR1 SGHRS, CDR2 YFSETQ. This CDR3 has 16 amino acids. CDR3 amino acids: CASSQNGQGASYEQYF. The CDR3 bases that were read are TGCGCCAGCAGCCAGAACGGACAGGGGGCTTCCTACGAG.

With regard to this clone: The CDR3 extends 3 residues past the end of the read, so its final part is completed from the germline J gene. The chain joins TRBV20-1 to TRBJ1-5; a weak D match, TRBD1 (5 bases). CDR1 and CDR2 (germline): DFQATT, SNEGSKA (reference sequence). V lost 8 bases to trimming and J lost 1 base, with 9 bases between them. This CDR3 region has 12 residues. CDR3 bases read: TGCAGTATAGGGGCCAGCAATCAGCCC. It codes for CSIGASNQP. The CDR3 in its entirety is CSIGASNQPQHF.

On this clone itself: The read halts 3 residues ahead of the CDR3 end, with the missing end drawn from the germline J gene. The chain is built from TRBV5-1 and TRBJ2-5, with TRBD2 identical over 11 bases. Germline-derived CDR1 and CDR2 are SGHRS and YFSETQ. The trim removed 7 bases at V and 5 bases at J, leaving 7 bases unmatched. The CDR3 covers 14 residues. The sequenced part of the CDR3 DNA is TGCGCCAGCTCCGGGACTAGCGGCCTGGAGACC. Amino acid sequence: CASSGTSGLET. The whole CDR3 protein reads CASSGTSGLETQYF.

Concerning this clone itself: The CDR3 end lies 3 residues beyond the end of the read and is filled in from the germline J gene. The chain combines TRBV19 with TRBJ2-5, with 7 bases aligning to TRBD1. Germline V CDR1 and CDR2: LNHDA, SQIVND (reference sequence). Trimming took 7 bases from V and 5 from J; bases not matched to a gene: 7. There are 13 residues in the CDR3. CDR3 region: CASKGQPRETQYF. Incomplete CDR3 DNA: TGTGCCAGTAAGGGACAGCCCAGGGAGACC.

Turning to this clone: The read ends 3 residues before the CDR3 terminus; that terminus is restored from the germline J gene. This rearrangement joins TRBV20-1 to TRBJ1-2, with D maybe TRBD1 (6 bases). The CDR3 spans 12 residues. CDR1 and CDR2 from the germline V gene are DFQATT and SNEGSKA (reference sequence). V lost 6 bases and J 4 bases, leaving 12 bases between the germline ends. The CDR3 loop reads CSAGQGIYGYTF. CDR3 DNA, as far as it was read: TGCAGTGCCGGCCAGGGGATCTATGGC.

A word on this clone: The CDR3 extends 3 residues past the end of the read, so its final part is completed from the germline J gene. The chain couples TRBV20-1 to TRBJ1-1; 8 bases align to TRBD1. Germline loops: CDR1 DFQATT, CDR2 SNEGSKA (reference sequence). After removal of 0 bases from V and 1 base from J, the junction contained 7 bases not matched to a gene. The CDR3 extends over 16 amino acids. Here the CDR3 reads CSARDPGQASNTEAFF. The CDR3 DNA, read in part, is TGCAGTGCTAGAGATCCGGGACAGGCGTCGAACACTGAA.